The 19 T cell receptor beta chains below all came from one sample that was sequenced in a study of cytomegalovirus exposure and HLA in healthy donors. The PCR was carried out with 60 Vbeta primers and 13 Jbeta primers. Produced via immunoSEQ multiplex PCR; TCRdb's table is partial and in-frame only. The profile shows under 200,000 clones, approximately 85% of them singletons. Sequenced material: PBMCs. The receptors derive from a man aged 50-59 years in good health and CMV-seropositive.

This clone was recorded only once. V and J are TRBV5-6 and TRBJ2-3; D gene ambiguous. V lost 2 bases and J 0 bases, leaving 7 bases between the germline ends. From germline, CDR1 is SGHDT and CDR2 YYEEEE. The CDR3 length is 14 residues. CDR3 nucleotide sequence: TGTGCCAGCAGCTTACTAACTAGCACAGATACGCAGTATTTT. The encoded protein is CASSLLTSTDTQYF.

This rearrangement joins TRBV18 to TRBJ2-2, with a possible D match to TRBD1 (6 bases). CDR1 KGHSH and CDR2 LQKENI come from the germline V gene. V lost 5 bases and J lost 5, with 15 bases in between. The CDR3 covers 15 residues. The CDR3, as DNA: TGTGCCAGCTCATCACGACGGCAGGGGACCGGGGAGCTGTTTTTT. This translates into CASSSRRQGTGELFF.

The chain has TRBV28 and TRBJ1-5; 9 bases are shared with TRBD1. CDR1 is MDHEN and CDR2 is SYDVKM in the germline V gene. The CDR3 has 15 residues. V dropped 9 bases and J dropped 0; count of bases not matched to a gene: 6. The CDR3 here is CASNTGGYSNQPQHF. Here the CDR3 DNA reads TGTGCCAGTAATACAGGGGGCTATAGCAATCAGCCCCAGCATTTT.

The chain uses TRBV7-2 and TRBJ2-1; 8 positions agree with TRBD1. Germline values: CDR1 SGHTA, CDR2 FQGNSA. V gave up 8 bases and J gave up 3 bases; unmatched junction bases: 9. The CDR3 has 15 amino acids. CDR3 coding DNA: TGTGCCAGCGTACTTCACAGGGGGATCTACAATGAGCAGTTCTTC. Residues: CASVLHRGIYNEQFF.

The chain combines TRBV5-1 with TRBJ2-7, with D perhaps TRBD2 (5 bases). This CDR3 comprises 12 residues. Trimming took off 4 bases at V and 7 bases at J, with 12 bases between the two ends. Germline assignment: CDR1 SGHRS and CDR2 YFSETQ. The CDR3 DNA is TGCGCCAGCAGCCCTACGCCGGGGGAGCAGTACTTC. It yields the protein CASSPTPGEQYF.

V is TRBV28 and J is TRBJ2-7; 13 nucleotides match TRBD2. The CDR3 is made up of 15 amino acids. The germline CDR1 and CDR2 sequences are MDHEN and SYDVKM. The trim removed 3 bases at V and 2 bases at J, leaving 1 base unmatched. The CDR3 coding sequence is TGTGCCAGCAGTTTGACTAGCGGGGGGACCTACGAGCAGTACTTC. Its translation: CASSLTSGGTYEQYF.

The chain joins TRBV29-1 to TRBJ2-2, with 8 bases lining up with TRBD1. Germline V gives CDR1 SQVTM, CDR2 ANQGSEA. This CDR3 contains 14 residues. V trimming: 2 bases; J trimming: 5 bases; junction bases outside the gene matches: 4. The CDR3 protein is CSVERTGWTGELFF. The CDR3 DNA reads TGCAGCGTTGAAAGGACAGGGTGGACCGGGGAGCTGTTTTTT.

V is TRBV6-5 and J is TRBJ1-1, with 7 nucleotides matching TRBD1. The trim removed 7 bases at V and 7 bases at J, leaving 12 bases unmatched. CDR1 is MNHEY and CDR2 is SVGAGI in the germline V gene. The CDR3 loop spans 14 amino acids. CDR3 coding DNA: TGTGCCAGCACTACCCGAAGGGGGCTGGGTGAAGCTTTCTTT. Its protein product is CASTTRRGLGEAFF.

The rearrangement uses TRBV2 and TRBJ2-3; TRBD2 agrees at 9 bases. Unmatched junction bases numbered 5, after V lost 6 bases and J lost 7 bases. The germline V gene has CDR1 SNHLY and CDR2 FYNNEI. The CDR3 runs 13 residues. CDR3 DNA sequence: TGTGCCAGCAGAGCGGGGGGCCCTAATACGCAGTATTTT. This codes for CASRAGGPNTQYF.

This clone turned up a few times. J is TRBJ1-6 and V is TRBV27; tentatively, D is TRBD1 (5 bases). Germline assignment: CDR1 MNHEY and CDR2 SMNVEV (reference sequence). CDR3 length: 13 amino acids. The V end lost 4 bases, the J end lost 13 bases, and 14 bases lay between the germline ends. CDR3 protein: CASSSNSGPPLHF. CDR3 nucleotides: TGTGCCAGCAGTTCCAACTCAGGGCCTCCCCTCCACTTT.

The chain has TRBV27 and TRBJ1-2; no reliable D call. V dropped 4 bases and J dropped 8 bases, with 14 bases sitting between them. The CDR3 consists of 13 residues. Germline values: CDR1 MNHEY, CDR2 SMNVEV (reference sequence). The CDR3 sequence is CASSYSEFEGYTF. Written as DNA, the CDR3 is TGTGCCAGCAGTTACAGTGAATTTGAGGGCTACACCTTC.

This sequence joins TRBV28 and TRBJ1-1; weak D call: TRBD1 (5 bases). The V end was cut by 8 bases, the J end by 4 bases, with 17 bases between. The CDR3 covers 14 residues. From germline, CDR1 is MDHEN and CDR2 SYDVKM. For the CDR3, the DNA is TGTGCCAGCGCCCCCGAGGGGCGGGGCACTGAAGCTTTCTTT. Translation: CASAPEGRGTEAFF.

The V gene is TRBV5-4, the J gene TRBJ1-3; 7 positions match TRBD1. Looked up from germline, CDR1 is SGHNT and CDR2 is YYREEE (reference sequence). V lost 3 bases and J lost 2; bases outside the gene matches: 5. CDR3 length: 15 residues. CDR3 protein: CASSSRQGAGNTIYF. In nucleotides, the CDR3 is TGTGCCAGCAGCTCGAGACAGGGAGCTGGAAACACCATATATTTT.

The table lists this clone with a few counts. The rearrangement joins TRBV19 to TRBJ1-5, with D possibly TRBD1 on 5 matching bases. This CDR3 has 15 amino acids. Between the trimmed V and J ends, which lost 0 bases and 6 bases, there was a span of 12 bases. The germline V gene encodes CDR1 LNHDA and CDR2 SQIVND (reference sequence). Here the CDR3 DNA reads TGTGCCAGTAGTATAGATGGAGTCAGGGTTCAGCCCCAGCATTTT. Translated: CASSIDGVRVQPQHF.

The V and J genes are TRBV19 and TRBJ2-5; 7 nucleotides line up with TRBD2. The CDR3 sequence is 15 residues long. The germline V gene encodes CDR1 LNHDA and CDR2 SQIVND (reference sequence). The V segment lost 5 bases and the J segment 4 bases; nucleotides outside the gene matches: 10. CDR3 coding DNA: TGTGCCAGTAGTCCAAACGGACTAGAACGAGAGACCCAGTACTTC. Translated: CASSPNGLERETQYF.

The chain carries TRBV19 and TRBJ2-7, with 7 positions matching TRBD1. Germline assignment: CDR1 LNHDA and CDR2 SQIVND (reference sequence). Trimming removed 4 bases from V and 7 bases from J; junction bases left unmatched: 7. The CDR3 covers 13 residues. Here the CDR3 DNA reads TGTGCCAGTAGTAACCCGACAGGGAGTGAGCAGTACTTC. This codes for CASSNPTGSEQYF.

The rearrangement joins TRBV19 to TRBJ1-5, with 7 bases identical to TRBD1. Germline V lookup: CDR1 LNHDA, CDR2 SQIVND (reference sequence). V lost 5 bases, J lost 9 bases, and 4 bases stayed unmatched. The CDR3 extends over 12 amino acids. DNA of the CDR3: TGTGCCAGTAGTTTATACAGGGGGCCCCAGCATTTT. Its translation is CASSLYRGPQHF.

The chain combines TRBV9 with TRBJ1-2; tentative D call: TRBD1 (6 bases). The germline CDR1 and CDR2 sequences are SGDLS and YYNGEE. Trimming stripped 2 bases from V and 7 bases from J, with 21 bases between. The CDR3 totals 16 residues. CDR3 residues: CASSVNEGGLGGGYTF. DNA for the CDR3: TGTGCCAGCAGCGTTAACGAGGGGGGGCTTGGGGGTGGCTACACCTTC. Combining the CDR3 with reference TRBV9 and TRBJ1-2 gives the whole variable domain DSGVTQTPKHLITATGQRVTLRCSPRSGDLSVYWYQQSLDQGLQFLIQYYNGEERAKGNILERFSAQQFPDLHSELNLSSLELGDSALYFCASSVNEGGLGGGYTFGSGTRLTVV.

This rearrangement joins TRBV5-6 to TRBJ1-5, with 7 bases lining up with TRBD1. This CDR3 spans 17 amino acids. Trimming took 3 bases from V and 0 from J; bases not matched to a gene: 9. Germline V CDR1 and CDR2: SGHDT, YYEEEE. The CDR3 loop reads CASSSYSGTASNQPQHF. In nucleotides, the CDR3 is TGTGCCAGCAGCTCGTATTCCGGGACAGCTAGCAATCAGCCCCAGCATTTT.